This T cell receptor (beta chain) stems from a study of cytomegalovirus exposure and HLA in healthy donors (dated by TCRdb to about 2017). Describing the broader study: A later analysis indicated that the 90 to 150 validation repertoires were generated on the platform also employed for the 600 to 750 repertoires of the first cohort. The aim of the study was to test whether cataloging public T cell receptors could identify signatures of past pathogen exposure. Besides the first cohort of about 730 subjects, a separate validation cohort made up of over 95 different subjects was used. High-throughput TCR immunosequencing, statistical association of individual TCRs with disease status, and machine learning were combined to predict cytomegalovirus infection status.

The donors belonged to the validation cohort of over a hundred subjects, which was separate from the approximately 680-subject first cohort. The protocol used for the library was the immunoSEQ multiplex PCR assay. Turning to the authors' computational methods: To diagnose cytomegalovirus status from the catalog of TCR beta chain sequences, a statistical classification framework was built. Imported from immuneACCESS, the table was reduced by TCRdb to in-frame sequences with V and J called. These copies leave out some clones; in studies compared against another copy, an unresolved V gene accounts for under half, and the cause of the remainder is not known. The DNA gave D and trimming, while V, J and clone size come from that table. The sample table contains about 240,000 clones; only one count was recorded for about 83% of them. The ten biggest clones cover about 2.5% of the sample. A note on this clone: Its specific antigen is unknown. No per-base quality is available; no much larger clone lies one base away.

Findings and caveats that apply to the study as a whole: In the study, about 150 TCR beta chains were listed as associated with cytomegalovirus. It was suggested by the authors that the approach could potentially be generalized to other disease states and immunological phenotypes. All 120 or so repertoires were used to score co-occurrence in the validation cohort in a later analysis, because that analysis had no HLA typing for the cohort. In vitro tests confirmed that a few of the cytomegalovirus-associated TCR beta chains recognize cytomegalovirus antigens. Most TCR sequences were observed very rarely across donors, whereas some public TCRs were present in many individuals. A later analysis found that TCRs clustered in the first cohort also tended to co-occur in the 95 to 150 validation repertoires, with about 94% of cluster scores above 0. The classifier was reported to diagnose cytomegalovirus status with high specificity and sensitivity in both the original and validation cohorts.

The germline V gene encodes CDR1 SEHNR and CDR2 FQNEAQ (reference sequence). V is pared back by 5 bases and J by 4 bases, with 20 bases lying between the germline termini. The CDR3 measures 16 amino acids from cysteine to phenylalanine. CDR3 DNA is the only sequence kept; it has 48 bases, read in frame from the first base. This TCR was recovered from a man in his late teens or twenties in good health and CMV-seronegative. The sequencing sample was made of PBMCs. This chain joins TRBV7-9 to TRBJ1-2; matching of 6 bases hints at TRBD1 as the D gene. CDR3 protein: CASSPTDRPTLYGYTF. The nucleotide sequence is TGTGCCAGCAGCCCAACCGACAGGCCTACCCTCTATGGCTACACCTTC.